This entry features one TCR beta chain sequence. These data originate in a study of cytomegalovirus exposure and HLA in healthy donors. Overall study: Genotyping of 398 donors showed that 80% to 85% belonged to the Caucasian-associated ancestry cluster.

CDR1 is ENHRY and CDR2 is SYGVKD in the germline V gene. The germline V and J ends were trimmed by 0 bases and 3 bases, with 9 bases remaining between them. The CDR3 contains 16 residues. The primer mix had 60 Vbeta and 13 Jbeta primers. Data came from immunoSEQ multiplex PCR; TCRdb stores just in-frame clones and leaves some out. In the table there are roughly 100,000 clones, about a tenth of which are singletons. The V and J genes are TRBV10-3 and TRBJ2-6; D might be TRBD2 (6 bases). This sequence originates from a man aged 35-49 years in good health and CMV-seropositive. Sequencing was performed on PBMCs. The CDR3 here is CAISESGGSGANVLTF. The CDR3 nucleotides read TGTGCCATCAGTGAGTCGGGGGGTAGTGGGGCCAACGTCCTGACTTTC.